These 28 T cell receptor beta chains came from one sample sequenced in a study of molecular identifiers for immune sequencing clone quantification (dated by TCRdb to the late 2010s). The method behind the library was PCR. The sequencing machine was an Illumina HiSeq 4000. Using fastp at Q25 and MiXCR, TCRdb reprocessed the public reads and kept productive beta chains. Each CDR3 protein appears once, grouped with its most common genes and DNA. The sample has about 300,000 distinct CDR3 sequences on record, over 20% of them singletons. Approximately 0.8% of the sample is taken by the ten largest. The sample was naive CD8+ T cells from blood, with Jurkat cell RNA spiked in. The cell subset or site tag for this specimen amounts to: FACS-sorted CD8+CD4-CCR7+CD45RA+ naive T cells. The receptor set was obtained from a human donor in good health. Some libraries in this study had Jurkat cell RNA spiked in.

Ten or more counts support this clonotype. The chain couples TRBV27 to TRBJ1-1; no reliable D call. CDR3 length: 13 amino acids. V lost 3 bases, J lost 0 bases, and 5 bases lay in between. The germline V gene encodes CDR1 MNHEY and CDR2 SMNVEV (reference sequence). The chain's CDR3 is CASSFNMNTEAFF. CDR3 coding DNA: TGTGCCAGCAGTTTCAACATGAACACTGAAGCTTTCTTT.

With regard to this clonotype: This may be a read error, as it is one base from a much larger clone. The rearrangement uses TRBV20-1 and TRBJ2-2; D remains unclear. The V end lost 1 base, the J end lost 0 bases, and 9 bases lay between the germline ends. Germline V gives CDR1 DFQATT, CDR2 SNEGSKA (reference sequence). The CDR3 loop spans 15 amino acids. CDR3 sequence (DNA): TGCAGTGCTAGAGCGCCTCCTTCGAACACCGGGGAGCTGTTTTTT. This codes for CSARAPPSNTGELFF.

This clonotype was detected a few times. CDR3 DNA sequence: TGTGCCAGCAGCCGCGGGGACTCATACACAGATACGCAGTATTTT. This encodes CASSRGDSYTDTQYF. The chain combines TRBV3-1 with TRBJ2-3, with a weak D call TRBD2 (6 bases). This CDR3 is 15 amino acids long. V was trimmed by 4 bases and J by 2 bases, leaving 13 bases between them. Germline V gene lookup returns CDR1 LGHDT and CDR2 YNNKEL (reference sequence).

A word on this clonotype: This may come from a read error, since a much larger clone is one base off. CDR3 nucleotides: TGTGCCAGCAGCCCCGACACAACCTCCTACGTGCAGTACTTC. Encoded protein: CASSPDTTSYVQYF. The chain is built from TRBV7-9 and TRBJ2-7; D not certain. Germline values: CDR1 SEHNR, CDR2 FQNEAQ (reference sequence). This CDR3 is built from 14 residues.

This clonotype was recorded at least ten times. The chain combines TRBV30 with TRBJ2-7, with TRBD2 identical over 7 bases. This CDR3 is 13 amino acids long. J lost 2 bases, V lost 0 bases, and 1 base had no gene match. Germline V gives CDR1 GTSNPN, CDR2 SVGIG (reference sequence). CDR3 coding DNA: TGTGCCTGGAGTGTGGCGGGAGCCTACGAGCAGTACTTC. Residues: CAWSVAGAYEQYF.

The rearrangement uses TRBV15 and TRBJ2-7; no reliable D call. CDR3 size: 14 residues. Germline values: CDR1 LNHNV, CDR2 YYDKDF (reference sequence). V shed 4 bases and J shed 3 bases, with 13 bases lying between them. The CDR3 region has the DNA TGTGCCACCAGCATTTCGTCCGGTTTCTACGAGCAGTACTTC. It encodes CATSISSGFYEQYF.

As regards this clonotype: One base away lies a much larger clone, so this may be a sequencing read error. The missing conserved phenylalanine or tryptophan at the end of this CDR3 makes a read error likely. The chain combines TRBV5-1 with TRBJ2-5, with a weak D call TRBD1 (5 bases). Per germline, CDR1 SGHRS and CDR2 YFSETQ. The ends were cut back, 0 bases at V and 1 base at J, with 10 bases in the middle. This CDR3 has 15 amino acids. The CDR3 bases are TGCGCCAGCAGCTTGGAGATCAGGGTCCAAGAGACCCAGTACTCC. Translated: CASSLEIRVQETQYS.

This clonotype was found many times. V and J are TRBV14 and TRBJ2-7, with 10 bases identical to TRBD1. The length of the CDR3 is 15 residues. The germline CDR1 and CDR2 sequences are SGHDN and FVKESK. The ends lost 2 bases at V and 5 bases at J; junction bases unmatched: 6. CDR3 coding DNA: TGTGCCAGCAGCCAACGGGACAGGGGAGACCACGAGCAGTACTTC. Translating gives CASSQRDRGDHEQYF.

This clonotype showed up just a few times. J is TRBJ2-3 and V is TRBV7-3; 9 bases are shared with TRBD2. V was pared by 5 bases and J by 4 bases, with 7 bases of the junction left unmatched. CDR1 SGHTA and CDR2 FQGTGA come from the germline V gene. The length of the CDR3 is 15 residues. CDR3 protein: CASSMVAGDSDTQYF. The CDR3 coding sequence is TGTGCCAGCAGCATGGTAGCGGGAGATTCAGATACGCAGTATTTT.

This clonotype came up many times. The CDR3 region has the DNA TGCAGTGCTAGAGATTTAGAAGCGGGATCCACAGATACGCAGTATTTT. Protein: CSARDLEAGSTDTQYF. The chain couples TRBV20-1 to TRBJ2-3, with 7 positions matching TRBD2. CDR1 is DFQATT, CDR2 SNEGSKA, per germline (reference sequence). The CDR3 sequence is 16 residues long. The junction had 8 bases not matched to a gene; V was cut back by 0 bases and J by 2 bases.

This clonotype was seen repeatedly, ten times or more. V and J are TRBV5-5 and TRBJ2-3; 11 bases are shared with TRBD1. The CDR3 covers 16 residues. The junction had 11 bases not matched to a gene; V was cut back by 6 bases and J by 5 bases. Looked up from germline, CDR1 is SGHKS and CDR2 is YYEKEE (reference sequence). The CDR3 region is CASNHKGQGAGDTQYF. The CDR3 coding sequence is TGTGCCAGCAACCACAAAGGACAGGGGGCAGGAGATACGCAGTATTTT.

In this sample, this clonotype turned up many times. This CDR3 is CASSYESGKSETQYF. The CDR3 DNA sequence: TGTGCCAGCAGTTACGAATCAGGGAAATCAGAGACCCAGTACTTC. This chain uses TRBV6-6 with TRBJ2-5, with TRBD1 as a possible D gene (5 bases). There are 15 residues in the CDR3. V lost 2 bases and J 4 bases, leaving 14 bases between the germline ends. The V gene's germline CDR1 is MNHNY and CDR2 SVGAGI (reference sequence).

This clonotype was picked up many times. In nucleotides, the CDR3 is TGTGCCAGCAGCTTTTTAGCGGGAGGAGAGACCCAGTACTTC. This encodes CASSFLAGGETQYF. The gene calls are TRBV7-9 and TRBJ2-5; 10 positions agree with TRBD2. Germline V gene sequence: CDR1 SEHNR, CDR2 FQNEAQ (reference sequence). Trimming took 3 bases from V and 4 from J; bases not matched to a gene: 2. This CDR3 spans 14 amino acids.

Many counts were recorded for this clonotype. This sequence joins TRBV2 and TRBJ2-4, with 8 bases aligning to TRBD1. Germline values: CDR1 SNHLY, CDR2 FYNNEI. CDR3 length: 13 residues. V lost 6 bases and J lost 5; bases outside the gene matches: 3. The CDR3 nucleotides are TGTGCCAGCAGGGACAGGGTAGAAAACATTCAGTACTTC. It is translated as CASRDRVENIQYF. Filled out from reference TRBV2 and TRBJ2-4, the complete variable domain reads EPEVTQTPSHQVTQMGQEVILRCVPISNHLYFYWYRQILGQKVEFLVSFYNNEISEKSEIFDDQFSVERPDGSNFTLKIRSTKLEDSAMYFCASRDRVENIQYFGAGTRLSVL.

This clonotype was counted many times. The DNA of the CDR3 is TGTGCCAGTATGGCTTGGGAGTTGGGCACCGGGGAGCTGTTTTTT. Its translation is CASMAWELGTGELFF. The chain couples TRBV19 to TRBJ2-2; perhaps TRBD2 as D (5 bases). The CDR3 length is 15 residues. Per germline, CDR1 LNHDA and CDR2 SQIVND (reference sequence). V was cut by 7 bases and J by 4 bases, with 16 bases left in between. Using reference TRBV19 and TRBJ2-2 for the parts outside the CDR3, the full variable domain is DGGITQSPKYLFRKEGQNVTLSCEQNLNHDAMYWYRQDPGQGLRLIYYSQIVNDFQKGDIAEGYSVSREKKESFPLTVTSAQKNPTAFYLCASMAWELGTGELFFGEGSRLTVL.

Only a few counts were recorded for this clonotype. V is TRBV27 and J is TRBJ2-3; a weak D match, TRBD1 (6 bases). Trimming removed 5 bases at V and 3 bases at J, with 12 bases between. Germline loops: CDR1 MNHEY, CDR2 SMNVEV (reference sequence). The CDR3 length is 14 residues. The CDR3 bases are TGTGCCAGCAGTCCAGCAGGGGCGACAGATACGCAGTATTTT. Translating gives CASSPAGATDTQYF.

This clonotype was observed at least ten times. J is TRBJ1-5 and V is TRBV6-1, with D maybe TRBD1 (6 bases). The CDR3 is 17 residues long. Germline values: CDR1 MNHNS, CDR2 SASEGT. V was shortened by 1 base and J by 0 bases, with 13 bases between the two germline ends. The CDR3 loop is CASSEENRDYSNQPQHF. CDR3 DNA sequence: TGTGCCAGCAGTGAAGAGAACAGGGACTATAGCAATCAGCCCCAGCATTTT.

Comment on this clonotype: A read error may explain this, as a much larger clone is one base away. This rearrangement joins TRBV6-5 to TRBJ2-5; possibly TRBD1 for D (5 bases). The CDR3 sequence is 14 residues long. Germline values: CDR1 MNHEY, CDR2 SVGAGI. V was shortened by 6 bases and J by 0 bases, with 11 bases between the two germline ends. The CDR3 DNA sequence: TGTGCCAGCAGCTTGACAGATTACCAAGAGACCCAGTACTTC. Translation: CASSLTDYQETQYF.

This clonotype was counted at least ten times. The chain combines TRBV5-6 with TRBJ2-1; a weak D match, TRBD2 (5 bases). This CDR3 region has 15 residues. Germline CDR1 SGHDT, CDR2 YYEEEE. The germline V and J ends were trimmed by 3 bases and 8 bases, with 18 bases remaining between them. The CDR3 DNA is TGTGCCAGCAGCTCCAAACAATACGGGGTATATGAGCAGTTCTTC. Translation: CASSSKQYGVYEQFF.

This clonotype has a count of ten or more. The chain joins TRBV7-9 to TRBJ2-7; unclear D gene. CDR1 and CDR2 from the germline V gene are SEHNR and FQNEAQ (reference sequence). CDR3 size: 14 residues. V dropped 1 base and J dropped 3 bases, with 10 bases sitting between them. CDR3 residues: CASSLDPSSYEQYF. CDR3 in DNA: TGTGCCAGCAGCTTAGACCCGAGCAGCTACGAGCAGTACTTC.

This clonotype was seen ten or more times. The gene calls are TRBV7-9 and TRBJ2-6; tentative D call: TRBD2 (6 bases). The CDR3 covers 17 residues. CDR1 SEHNR and CDR2 FQNEAQ come from the germline V gene (reference sequence). V lost 5 bases and J 2 bases, leaving 16 bases between the germline ends. The CDR3 protein is CASSPAGSKPGANVLTF. DNA of the CDR3: TGTGCCAGCAGCCCTGCGGGGTCAAAACCTGGGGCCAACGTCCTGACTTTC.

This clonotype came up many times. The chain links TRBV28 to TRBJ1-5; unclear D gene. This CDR3 comprises 11 residues. Germline loops: CDR1 MDHEN, CDR2 SYDVKM. V was pared by 3 bases and J by 6 bases, with 3 bases between. The DNA for the CDR3 is TGTGCCAGCAGTTTGGGTCAGCCCCAGCATTTT. Translating gives CASSLGQPQHF.

Concerning this clonotype itself: This may arise from a read error, as a much more abundant clone is one base away. The J gene is TRBJ2-7, the V gene TRBV7-9, with a possible D match to TRBD1 (6 bases). The CDR3 sequence is 13 residues long. V was trimmed by 8 bases and J by 2 bases, leaving 13 bases between them. Germline V gene lookup returns CDR1 SEHNR and CDR2 FQNEAQ (reference sequence). Here the CDR3 DNA reads TGTGCCAGCGGCCCTTGGACAGCCTACGAGCAGTACTTC. Its translation: CASGPWTAYEQYF. Full variable domain (rest looked up from reference TRBV7-9 and TRBJ2-7): DTGVSQNPRHKITKRGQNVTFRCDPISEHNRLYWYRQTLGQGPEFLTYFQNEAQLEKSRLLSDRFSAERPKGSFSTLEIQRTEQGDSAMYLCASGPWTAYEQYFGPGTRLTVT.

In its sample, this clonotype was seen many times. The CDR3 loop is CASSPAVRSEYEQYF. The CDR3 nucleotides are TGTGCCAGCAGCCCGGCCGTAAGATCAGAATACGAGCAGTACTTC. The chain uses TRBV7-9 and TRBJ2-7; no firm D call. The ends were cut back, 5 bases at V and 4 bases at J, with 18 bases in the middle. The CDR3 has 15 amino acids. The germline gives CDR1 SEHNR, CDR2 FQNEAQ (reference sequence).

This clonotype was observed at least ten times. The chain is built from TRBV29-1 and TRBJ2-1, with D perhaps matching TRBD2 (5 bases). The CDR3 is 15 residues long. Trimming pared 7 bases from V and 7 bases from J, leaving 23 bases between. Looked up from germline, CDR1 is SQVTM and CDR2 is ANQGSEA. CDR3 coding DNA: TGCAGCGCAAACGCCGGACTCCAGGTCTATAATGAGCAGTTCTTC. Translating gives CSANAGLQVYNEQFF.

This clonotype was counted ten times or more. The chain has TRBV19 and TRBJ1-1; perhaps TRBD1 as D (5 bases). The V gene lost 6 bases and the J gene lost 6 bases, with 11 bases spanning the gap. Per the germline V gene, CDR1 is LNHDA and CDR2 is SQIVND (reference sequence). The CDR3 sequence is 12 residues long. The DNA for the CDR3 is TGTGCCAGTAGGGGGGGTCGTGCTGAAGCTTTCTTT. Translated, it gives CASRGGRAEAFF.

V is TRBV19 and J is TRBJ2-1; no clear D gene. V was shortened by 8 bases and J by 4 bases, with 21 bases between the two germline ends. The CDR3 is made up of 16 amino acids. Germline lookup yields CDR1 LNHDA and CDR2 SQIVND (reference sequence). The CDR3 coding sequence is TGTGCCAGTCAGAAAGGTACGAGAGGCTGGTACAATGAGCAGTTCTTC. Its translation is CASQKGTRGWYNEQFF.

On this clonotype: A much larger clone differs by one base, so this may be a read error. The chain combines TRBV7-9 with TRBJ1-2; 10 nucleotides match TRBD1. J gave up 0 bases and V 5 bases, and 12 bases lay outside the gene matches. CDR1 is SEHNR and CDR2 is FQNEAQ in the germline V gene (reference sequence). The CDR3 is 18 residues long. CDR3 residues: CASSRQGAHHLTNYGYTF. CDR3 bases: TGTGCCAGCAGCAGACAGGGGGCCCACCACTTGACTAACTATGGCTACACCTTC.